This TCR beta chain was retrieved from a study of blood T cells in healthy people across ages. About the research overall: With template switching, about one barcoded beta molecule was captured per two T cells. Whole-study results and caveats: Naive T cell percentage showed a strong correlation with TCR beta diversity.

There are a few counts of this clonotype. Its antigen is not known. PCR was performed a second time for about 6 to 12 cycles using a sample-barcoded 5' primer and a J-beta primer mix. One entry per CDR3 protein results from TCRdb running MiXCR on the 5' RACE reads. The sample shows about 830,000 distinct CDR3 sequences, 58% of them seen only once. V gave up 8 bases and J gave up 3 bases, with 14 bases separating them. There are 13 residues in the CDR3. CDR1 is ENHRY and CDR2 is SYGVKD in the germline V gene. It was around 9 milliliters of peripheral blood that were drawn from each donor. The V call is TRBV10-3, the J call TRBJ2-7; D is undetermined. Sequencing used blood. The TCR was taken from a man aged 25 to 40 in good health. As DNA, the CDR3 is TGTGCCATCCGTGCAGAGAAGGACTACGAGCAGTACTTC. It specifies CAIRAEKDYEQYF.